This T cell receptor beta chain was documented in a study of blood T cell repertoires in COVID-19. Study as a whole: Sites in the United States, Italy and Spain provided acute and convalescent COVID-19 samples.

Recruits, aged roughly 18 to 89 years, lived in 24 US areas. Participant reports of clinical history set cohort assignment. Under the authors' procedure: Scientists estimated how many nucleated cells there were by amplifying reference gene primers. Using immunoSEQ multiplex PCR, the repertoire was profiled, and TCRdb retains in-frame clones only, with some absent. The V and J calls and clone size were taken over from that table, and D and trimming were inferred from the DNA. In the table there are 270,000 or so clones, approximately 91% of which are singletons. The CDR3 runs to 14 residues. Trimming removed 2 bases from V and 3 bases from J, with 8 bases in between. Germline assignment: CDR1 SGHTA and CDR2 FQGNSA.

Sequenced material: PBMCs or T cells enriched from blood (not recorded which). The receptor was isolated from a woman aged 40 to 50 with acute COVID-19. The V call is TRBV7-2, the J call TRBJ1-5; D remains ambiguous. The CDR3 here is CASSLRRDNQPQHF. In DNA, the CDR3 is TGTGCCAGCAGCTTACGACGGGACAATCAGCCCCAGCATTTT.